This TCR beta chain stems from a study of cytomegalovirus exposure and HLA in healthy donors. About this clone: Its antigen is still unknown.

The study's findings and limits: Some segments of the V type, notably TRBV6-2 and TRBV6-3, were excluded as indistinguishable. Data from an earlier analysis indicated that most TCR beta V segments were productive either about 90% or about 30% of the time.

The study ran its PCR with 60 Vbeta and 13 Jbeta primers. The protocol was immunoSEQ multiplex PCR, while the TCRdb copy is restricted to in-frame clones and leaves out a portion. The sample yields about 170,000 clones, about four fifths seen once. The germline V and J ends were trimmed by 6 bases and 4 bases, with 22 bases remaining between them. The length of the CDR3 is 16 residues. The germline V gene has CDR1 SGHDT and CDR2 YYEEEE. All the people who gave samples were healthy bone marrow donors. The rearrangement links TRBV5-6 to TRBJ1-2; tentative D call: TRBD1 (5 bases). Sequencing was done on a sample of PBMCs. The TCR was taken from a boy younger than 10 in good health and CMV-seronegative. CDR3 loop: CASTSGGWAAPYGYTF. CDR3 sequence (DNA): TGTGCCAGCACCTCCGGGGGGTGGGCAGCCCCCTATGGCTACACCTTC.